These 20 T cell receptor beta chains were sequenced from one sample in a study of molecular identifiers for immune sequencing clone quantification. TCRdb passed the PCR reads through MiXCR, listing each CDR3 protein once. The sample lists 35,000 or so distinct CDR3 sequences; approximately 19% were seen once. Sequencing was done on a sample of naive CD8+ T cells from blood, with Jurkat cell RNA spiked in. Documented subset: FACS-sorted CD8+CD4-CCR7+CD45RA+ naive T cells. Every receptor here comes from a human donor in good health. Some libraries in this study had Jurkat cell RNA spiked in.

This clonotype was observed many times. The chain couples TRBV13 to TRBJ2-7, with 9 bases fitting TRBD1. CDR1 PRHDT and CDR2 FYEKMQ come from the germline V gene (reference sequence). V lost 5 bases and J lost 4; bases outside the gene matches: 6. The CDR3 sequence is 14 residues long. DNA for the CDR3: TGTGCCAGCAGCCCGCGGGACAGGGAGTACGAGCAGTACTTC. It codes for CASSPRDREYEQYF.

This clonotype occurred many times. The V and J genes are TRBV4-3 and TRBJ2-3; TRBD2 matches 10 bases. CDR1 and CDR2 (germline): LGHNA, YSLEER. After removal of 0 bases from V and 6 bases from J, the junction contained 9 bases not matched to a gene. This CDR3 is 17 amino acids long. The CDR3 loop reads CASSQDIPSGGYDTQYF. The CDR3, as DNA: TGCGCCAGCAGCCAAGATATCCCTAGCGGGGGTTACGATACGCAGTATTTT.

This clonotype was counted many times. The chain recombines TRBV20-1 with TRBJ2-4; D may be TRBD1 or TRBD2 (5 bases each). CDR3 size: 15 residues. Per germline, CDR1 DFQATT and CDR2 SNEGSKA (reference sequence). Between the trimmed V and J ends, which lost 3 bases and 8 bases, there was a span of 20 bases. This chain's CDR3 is CSASIGTSDKDIQYF. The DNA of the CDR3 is TGCAGTGCTAGTATCGGGACGAGCGACAAGGACATTCAGTACTTC.

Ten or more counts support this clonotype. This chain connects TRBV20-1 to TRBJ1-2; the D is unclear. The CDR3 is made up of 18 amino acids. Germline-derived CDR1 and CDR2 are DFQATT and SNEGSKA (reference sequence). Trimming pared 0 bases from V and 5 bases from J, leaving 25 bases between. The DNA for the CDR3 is TGCAGTGCTAGAGATCTCGCGGGGAACCGGGAGGAGCGGTATGGCTACACCTTC. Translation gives CSARDLAGNREERYGYTF.

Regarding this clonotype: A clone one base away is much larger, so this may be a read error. CDR3 protein: CASSNTGGAETQYF. CDR3 nucleotide sequence: TGTGCCAGTAGTAACACCGGTGGCGCAGAGACCCAGTACTTC. V and J are TRBV19 and TRBJ2-5; unclear D gene. The CDR3 consists of 14 residues. Per the germline V gene, CDR1 is LNHDA and CDR2 is SQIVND (reference sequence). Trimming left V 4 bases short and J 4 bases short, with 13 bases between.

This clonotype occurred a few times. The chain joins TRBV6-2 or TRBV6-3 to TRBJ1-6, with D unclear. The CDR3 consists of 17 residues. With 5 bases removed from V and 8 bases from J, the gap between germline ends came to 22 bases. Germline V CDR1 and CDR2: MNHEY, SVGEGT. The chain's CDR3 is CASSQDRTSALDSPLHF. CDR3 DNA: TGTGCCAGCAGTCAAGACCGGACTTCGGCCCTCGATTCACCCCTCCACTTT.

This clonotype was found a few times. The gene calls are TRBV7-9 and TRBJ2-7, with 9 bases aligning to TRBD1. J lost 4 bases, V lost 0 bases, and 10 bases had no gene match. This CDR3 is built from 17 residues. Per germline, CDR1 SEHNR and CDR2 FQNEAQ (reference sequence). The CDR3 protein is CASSLAKGAQGAYEQYF. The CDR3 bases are TGTGCCAGCAGCTTAGCGAAAGGGGCACAGGGGGCATACGAGCAGTACTTC.

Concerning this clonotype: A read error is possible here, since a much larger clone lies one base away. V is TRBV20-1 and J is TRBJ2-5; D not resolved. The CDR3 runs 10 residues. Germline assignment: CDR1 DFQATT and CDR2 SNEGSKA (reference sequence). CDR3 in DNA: TGCAGTGCTAGTGCCGAGACCCAGTGCTTC. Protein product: CSASAETQCF.

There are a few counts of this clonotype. Written as DNA, the CDR3 is TGTGCCAGCTCACCCGCCCCTAATAGCCCGACAGGGGGCTCCTACAATGAGCAGTTCTTC. It encodes CASSPAPNSPTGGSYNEQFF. The V call is TRBV18, the J call TRBJ2-1; 9 nucleotides line up with TRBD1. Trimming cost V 3 bases and J 0 bases; bases outside gene matches: 15. The germline V gene has CDR1 KGHSH and CDR2 LQKENI. The CDR3 extends over 20 amino acids.

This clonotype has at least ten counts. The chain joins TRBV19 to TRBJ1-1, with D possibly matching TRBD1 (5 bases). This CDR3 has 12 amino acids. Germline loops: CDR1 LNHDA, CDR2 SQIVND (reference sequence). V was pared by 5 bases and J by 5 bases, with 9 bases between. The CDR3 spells CASSHGGTEAFF. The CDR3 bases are TGTGCCAGTAGTCATGGGGGGACTGAAGCTTTCTTT.

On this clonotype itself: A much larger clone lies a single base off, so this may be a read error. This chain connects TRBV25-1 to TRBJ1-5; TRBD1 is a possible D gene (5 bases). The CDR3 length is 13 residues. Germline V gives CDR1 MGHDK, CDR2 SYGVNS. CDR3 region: CASSESGVGPRHF. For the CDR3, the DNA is TGTGCCAGCAGTGAATCGGGGGTTGGGCCCCGGCATTTT.

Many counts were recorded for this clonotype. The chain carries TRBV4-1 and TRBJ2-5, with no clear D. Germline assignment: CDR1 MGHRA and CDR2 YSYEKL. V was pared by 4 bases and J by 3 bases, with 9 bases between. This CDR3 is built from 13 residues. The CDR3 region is CASSPVAEETQYF. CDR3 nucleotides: TGCGCCAGCAGCCCCGTTGCCGAAGAGACCCAGTACTTC.

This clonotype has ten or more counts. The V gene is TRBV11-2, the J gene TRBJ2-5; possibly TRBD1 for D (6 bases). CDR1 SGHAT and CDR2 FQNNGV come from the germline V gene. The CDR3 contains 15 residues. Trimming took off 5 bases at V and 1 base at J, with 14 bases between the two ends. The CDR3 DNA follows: TGTGCCAGCAGCCCCGAGGGGACAAGCCAAGAGACCCAGTACTTC. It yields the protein CASSPEGTSQETQYF.

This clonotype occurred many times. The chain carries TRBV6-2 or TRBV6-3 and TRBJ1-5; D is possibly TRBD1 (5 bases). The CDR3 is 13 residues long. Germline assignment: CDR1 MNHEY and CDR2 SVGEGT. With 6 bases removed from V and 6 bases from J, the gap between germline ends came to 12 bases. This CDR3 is CASSTGLSQPQHF. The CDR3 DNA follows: TGTGCCAGCAGCACAGGTCTCAGTCAGCCCCAGCATTTT.

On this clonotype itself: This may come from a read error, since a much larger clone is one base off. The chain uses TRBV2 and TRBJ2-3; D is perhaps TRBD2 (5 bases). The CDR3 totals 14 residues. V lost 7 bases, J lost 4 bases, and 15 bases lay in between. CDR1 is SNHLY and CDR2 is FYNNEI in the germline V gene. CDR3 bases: TGTGCCAGCACCCATCTGGACGGGGCAGATACGCAGTATTTT. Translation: CASTHLDGADTQYF.

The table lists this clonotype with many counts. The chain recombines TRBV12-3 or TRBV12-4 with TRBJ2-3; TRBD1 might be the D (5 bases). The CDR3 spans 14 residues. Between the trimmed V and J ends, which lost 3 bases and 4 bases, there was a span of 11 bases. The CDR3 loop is CASSLVRVADTQYF. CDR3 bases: TGTGCCAGCAGTTTGGTCAGGGTTGCAGATACGCAGTATTTT.

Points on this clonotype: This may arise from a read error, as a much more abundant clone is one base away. CDR3 amino acids: CASSSRGTAYTGEPFF. DNA of the CDR3: TGTGCCAGCAGCTCGAGGGGGACAGCTTACACCGGGGAGCCGTTTTTT. The rearrangement uses TRBV2 and TRBJ2-2; 7 nucleotides align to TRBD1. Germline CDR1 and CDR2: SNHLY and FYNNEI. The CDR3 is made up of 16 amino acids. Combining the CDR3 with reference TRBV2 and TRBJ2-2 gives the whole variable domain EPEVTQTPSHQVTQMGQEVILRCVPISNHLYFYWYRQILGQKVEFLVSFYNNEISEKSEIFDDQFSVERPDGSNFTLKIRSTKLEDSAMYFCASSSRGTAYTGEPFFGEGSRLTVL.

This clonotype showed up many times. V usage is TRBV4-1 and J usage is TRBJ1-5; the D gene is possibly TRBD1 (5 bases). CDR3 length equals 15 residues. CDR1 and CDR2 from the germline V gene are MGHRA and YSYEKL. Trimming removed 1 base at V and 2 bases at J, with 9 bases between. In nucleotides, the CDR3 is TGCGCCAGCAGCCAAGCAGGGAGTGGCAATCAGCCCCAGCATTTT. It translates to CASSQAGSGNQPQHF.

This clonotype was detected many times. CDR3 coding DNA: TGTGCCAGCAGCTGGTCGGACGAGCAGTACTTC. It yields the protein CASSWSDEQYF. The chain combines TRBV7-6 with TRBJ2-7, with D unclear. This CDR3 has 11 amino acids. V lost 4 bases to trimming and J lost 5 bases, with 6 bases between them. CDR1 is SGHVS, CDR2 FNYEAQ, per germline.

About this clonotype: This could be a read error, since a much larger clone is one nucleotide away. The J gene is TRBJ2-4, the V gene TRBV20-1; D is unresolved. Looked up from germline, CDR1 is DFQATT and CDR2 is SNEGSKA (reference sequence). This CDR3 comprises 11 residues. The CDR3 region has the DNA TGCGGTGTAGTCTTTGGGTCGATTCAGTACTTC. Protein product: CGVVFGSIQYF.